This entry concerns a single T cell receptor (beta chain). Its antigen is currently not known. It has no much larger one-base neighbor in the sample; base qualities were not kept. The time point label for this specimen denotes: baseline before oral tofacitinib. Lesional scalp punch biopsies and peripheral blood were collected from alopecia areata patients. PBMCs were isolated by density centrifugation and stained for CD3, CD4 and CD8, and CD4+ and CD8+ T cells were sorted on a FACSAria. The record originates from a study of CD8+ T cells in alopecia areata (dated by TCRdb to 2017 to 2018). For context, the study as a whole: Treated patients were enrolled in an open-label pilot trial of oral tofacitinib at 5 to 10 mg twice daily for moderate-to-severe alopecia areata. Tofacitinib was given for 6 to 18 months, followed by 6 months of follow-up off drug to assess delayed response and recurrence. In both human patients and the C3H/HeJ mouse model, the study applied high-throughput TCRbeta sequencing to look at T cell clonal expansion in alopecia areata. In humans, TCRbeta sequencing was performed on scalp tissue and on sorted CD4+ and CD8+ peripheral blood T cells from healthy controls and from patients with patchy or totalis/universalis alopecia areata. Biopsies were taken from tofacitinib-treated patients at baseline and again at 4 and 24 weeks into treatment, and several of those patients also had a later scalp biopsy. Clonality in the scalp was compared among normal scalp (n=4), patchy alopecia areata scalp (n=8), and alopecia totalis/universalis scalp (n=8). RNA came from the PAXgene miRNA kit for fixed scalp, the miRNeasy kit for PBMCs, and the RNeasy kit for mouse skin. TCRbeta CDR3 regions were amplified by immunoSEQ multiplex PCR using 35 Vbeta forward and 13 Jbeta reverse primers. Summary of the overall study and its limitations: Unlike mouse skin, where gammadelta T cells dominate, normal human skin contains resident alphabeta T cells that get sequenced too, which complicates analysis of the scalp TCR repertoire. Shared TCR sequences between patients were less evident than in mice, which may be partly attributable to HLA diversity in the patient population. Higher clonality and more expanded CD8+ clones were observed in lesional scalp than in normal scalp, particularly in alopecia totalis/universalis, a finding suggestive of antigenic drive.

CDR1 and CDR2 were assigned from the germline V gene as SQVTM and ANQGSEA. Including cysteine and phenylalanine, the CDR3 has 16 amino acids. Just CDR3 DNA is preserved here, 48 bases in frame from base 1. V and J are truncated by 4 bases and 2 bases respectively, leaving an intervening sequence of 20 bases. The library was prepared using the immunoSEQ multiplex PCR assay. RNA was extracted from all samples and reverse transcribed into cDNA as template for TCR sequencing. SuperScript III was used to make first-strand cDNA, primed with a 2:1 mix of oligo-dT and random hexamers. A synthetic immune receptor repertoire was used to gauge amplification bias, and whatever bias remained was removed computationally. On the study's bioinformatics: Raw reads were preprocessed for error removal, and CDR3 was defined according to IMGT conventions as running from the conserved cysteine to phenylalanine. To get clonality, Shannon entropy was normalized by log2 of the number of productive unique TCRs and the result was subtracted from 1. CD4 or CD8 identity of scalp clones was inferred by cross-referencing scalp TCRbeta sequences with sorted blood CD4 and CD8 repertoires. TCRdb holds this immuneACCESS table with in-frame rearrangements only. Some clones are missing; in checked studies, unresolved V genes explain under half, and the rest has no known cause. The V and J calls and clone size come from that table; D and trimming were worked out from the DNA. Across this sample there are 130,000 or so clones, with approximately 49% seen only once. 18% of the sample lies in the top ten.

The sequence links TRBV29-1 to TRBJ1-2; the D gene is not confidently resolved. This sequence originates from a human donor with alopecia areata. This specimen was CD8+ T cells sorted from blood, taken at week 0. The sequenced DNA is TGCAGCGTTGTACGGCAGGACGACAAAAAGAACTATGGCTACACCTTC. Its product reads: CSVVRQDDKKNYGYTF.